This T cell receptor (beta chain) was documented in a study of multiple sclerosis patients with progressive multifocal leukoencephalopathy. Germline assignment: CDR1 MNHEY and CDR2 SVGAGI. V was pared by 4 bases and J by 0 bases, with 15 bases between. The CDR3 spans 16 residues. Time point here: time of PML onset. Measured with immunoSEQ multiplex PCR; TCRdb has only the in-frame clones, and not every one. The data hold roughly 32,000 clones, with more than 75% observed a single time. The sample consisted of PBMCs, taken from a patient treated with natalizumab. The source is a human donor with progressive multifocal leukoencephalopathy. The V gene is TRBV6-5, the J gene TRBJ1-1; no firm D call. The DNA for the CDR3 is TGTGCCAGCAGTTTCCGGGCGGCCGGGATGAACACTGAAGCTTTCTTT. This encodes CASSFRAAGMNTEAFF.